What follows are 30 T cell receptor beta chains derived from one specimen sequenced in a study of blood T cell repertoires in COVID-19. The table came from immunoSEQ multiplex PCR; TCRdb's copy has only in-frame clones and leaves some out. This table holds 95,000 to 150,000 clones, 85% to 90% found once. The sample comprised peripheral blood. These receptors were obtained from a woman aged 60 to 75 with COVID-19, enrolled during active disease.

This clone was seen a single time. The chain couples TRBV5-1 to TRBJ1-2; D is perhaps TRBD1 (6 bases). This CDR3 spans 13 amino acids. CDR1 and CDR2 (germline): SGHRS, YFSETQ. V gave up 4 bases and J gave up 8 bases, with 15 bases separating them. The CDR3 sequence is CASSHREGEGYTF. The CDR3 DNA reads as TGCGCCAGCAGCCACAGGGAAGGTGAAGGCTACACCTTC. The whole variable domain, filled in from reference TRBV5-1 and TRBJ1-2, reads KAGVTQTPRYLIKTRGQQVTLSCSPISGHRSVSWYQQTPGQGLQFLFEYFSETQRNKGNFPGRFSGRQFSNSRSEMNVSTLELGDSALYLCASSHREGEGYTFGSGTRLTVV.

This clone was seen a few times. This rearrangement joins TRBV6-2 or TRBV6-3 to TRBJ2-5; 7 bases map to TRBD1. V dropped 4 bases and J dropped 7; count of bases not matched to a gene: 12. Germline V lookup: CDR1 MNHEY, CDR2 SVGEGT. This CDR3 has 15 amino acids. DNA of the CDR3: TGTGCCAGCAGTTGGGTCGACAGGGCGGTCGGGACCCAGTACTTC. Amino acids: CASSWVDRAVGTQYF.

The rearrangement joins TRBV7-2 to TRBJ1-2, with D hard to call. Germline-derived CDR1 and CDR2 are SGHTA and FQGNSA. V shed 1 base and J shed 1 base, with 16 bases lying between them. The CDR3 runs to 17 residues. The CDR3 DNA reads TGTGCCAGCAGCTTAGATTCATCCCGGGTGAATAACTATGGCTACACCTTC. Translated, it gives CASSLDSSRVNNYGYTF.

J is TRBJ1-2 and V is TRBV6-2 or TRBV6-3; TRBD1 is a possible D gene (5 bases). Germline-derived CDR1 and CDR2 are MNHEY and SVGEGT. This CDR3 is built from 16 residues. The V and J ends lost 2 bases and 8 bases respectively, with 21 bases between them. CDR3: CASSYPPTRTSRGYTF. DNA of the CDR3: TGTGCCAGCAGTTACCCGCCTACCCGGACATCCAGGGGCTACACCTTC.

V and J are TRBV10-3 and TRBJ2-7, with 12 bases aligning to TRBD2. Germline CDR1 is ENHRY and CDR2 is SYGVKD. CDR3 length equals 13 residues. V dropped 7 bases and J dropped 6; count of bases not matched to a gene: 4. The CDR3 sequence: CAIKTSGGFEQYF. As DNA, the CDR3 is TGTGCCATCAAAACTAGCGGGGGGTTCGAGCAGTACTTC.

This chain joins TRBV6-2 or TRBV6-3 and TRBJ2-7; D unclear. Germline-derived CDR1 and CDR2 are MNHEY and SVGEGT. This CDR3 comprises 16 residues. Trimming removed 5 bases at V and 3 bases at J, with 20 bases between. The CDR3 reads CASSTRVWLKDYEQYF. The CDR3 DNA is TGTGCCAGCAGTACCCGGGTGTGGCTTAAAGACTACGAGCAGTACTTC.

CDR3 protein: CASSQDQSQGRRGYTF. DNA for the CDR3: TGCGCCAGCAGCCAAGATCAGTCACAGGGTCGGCGCGGCTACACCTTC. V gene TRBV4-3 combines with J gene TRBJ1-2; a weak D match, TRBD1 (6 bases). The CDR3 length is 16 residues. The germline V gene has CDR1 LGHNA and CDR2 YSLEER. V was trimmed by 0 bases and J by 8 bases, leaving 19 bases between them.

The chain carries TRBV6-6 and TRBJ2-3; TRBD1 agrees at 7 bases. J was trimmed by 7 bases and V by 2 bases; bases with no gene match: 3. The CDR3 runs to 13 residues. Germline CDR1 and CDR2: MNHNY and SVGAGI (reference sequence). The DNA of the CDR3 is TGTGCCAGCAGTTACCCCAGGGGGAATACGCAGTATTTT. It specifies CASSYPRGNTQYF.

V is TRBV11-2 and J is TRBJ2-7; possibly TRBD2 for D (6 bases). Germline V gene sequence: CDR1 SGHAT, CDR2 FQNNGV. Trimming took off 1 base at V and 7 bases at J, with 8 bases between the two ends. The CDR3 loop spans 12 amino acids. The CDR3 coding sequence is TGTGCCAGCAGCTTAGTAGGAGGGGAGCAGTACTTC. Translating it yields CASSLVGGEQYF.

About this clone itself: Additional DNA sequences in this sample encode the identical CDR3. The chain uses TRBV7-3 and TRBJ2-2; 9 positions match TRBD2. The CDR3 loop spans 14 amino acids. The trim removed 5 bases at V and 6 bases at J, leaving 4 bases unmatched. CDR1 and CDR2 from the germline V gene are SGHTA and FQGTGA. DNA for the CDR3: TGTGCCAGCAGCGAGGCGGGGGGGGCCGGGGAGCTGTTTTTT. It codes for CASSEAGGAGELFF.

The chain joins TRBV10-3 to TRBJ2-3, with D maybe TRBD2 (6 bases). Germline CDR1 reads ENHRY; CDR2 reads SYGVKD. The CDR3 is 13 amino acids. V lost 7 bases and J lost 7, with 15 bases in between. The CDR3 DNA sequence: TGTGCCATCACTAGCGCCGGGGCACATACGCAGTATTTT. Protein product: CAITSAGAHTQYF.

The V and J genes are TRBV5-5 and TRBJ2-5, with TRBD2 identical over 8 bases. This CDR3 is built from 14 residues. The V gene's germline CDR1 is SGHKS and CDR2 YYEKEE (reference sequence). With 0 bases clipped from V and 6 bases from J, the junction kept 4 bases outside the gene matches. Here the CDR3 reads CASSLAGGAKTQYF. The CDR3 DNA is TGTGCCAGCAGCTTGGCCGGGGGGGCGAAGACCCAGTACTTC.

The V and J genes are TRBV6-5 and TRBJ1-4; no definite D call. Looked up from germline, CDR1 is MNHEY and CDR2 is SVGAGI. This CDR3 has 13 amino acids. Trimming took off 8 bases at V and 8 bases at J, with 15 bases between the two ends. The CDR3 spells CASSINFREKLFF. DNA for the CDR3: TGTGCCAGCTCCATAAATTTCCGGGAAAAACTGTTTTTT.

This chain joins TRBV30 and TRBJ2-2, with TRBD1 as a possible D gene (6 bases). V lost 0 bases, J lost 1 base, and 24 bases lay in between. The germline gives CDR1 GTSNPN, CDR2 SVGIG (reference sequence). The CDR3 is 20 amino acids. CDR3 region: CAWSVPPWGRAVGNTGELFF. The CDR3 nucleotides read TGTGCCTGGAGTGTACCCCCGTGGGGGCGGGCCGTGGGGAACACCGGGGAGCTGTTTTTT.

This clone was observed a single time. The J gene is TRBJ1-1, the V gene TRBV10-3, with TRBD1 matching over 7 bases. CDR1 and CDR2 (germline): ENHRY, SYGVKD. Unmatched junction bases numbered 2, after V lost 4 bases and J lost 3 bases. The length of the CDR3 is 13 residues. Written as DNA, the CDR3 is TGTGCCATCAGTGGACAGGGAGACACTGAAGCTTTCTTT. Protein product: CAISGQGDTEAFF.

This clone has more than one count but fewer than ten. J is TRBJ1-2 and V is TRBV4-3; a weak D match, TRBD1 (5 bases). Trimming cost V 2 bases and J 0 bases, with 10 bases left between them. The CDR3 has 15 amino acids. Per the germline V gene, CDR1 is LGHNA and CDR2 is YSLEER. The CDR3 loop is CASSQTGRANYGYTF. In DNA, the CDR3 is TGCGCCAGCAGCCAAACAGGCCGAGCTAACTATGGCTACACCTTC.

This chain links TRBV28 with TRBJ2-5; 7 bases align to TRBD1. The CDR3 is 13 amino acids. Unmatched junction bases numbered 9, after V lost 8 bases and J lost 6 bases. Germline V gives CDR1 MDHEN, CDR2 SYDVKM. The CDR3: CASAPTGWKTQYF. CDR3 nucleotides: TGTGCCAGCGCACCGACAGGGTGGAAGACCCAGTACTTC.

The genes are TRBV12-3 or TRBV12-4 and TRBJ1-2; D unclear. The CDR3 is 13 amino acids. The V end was cut by 6 bases, the J end by 1 base, with 9 bases between. The DNA for the CDR3 is TGTGCCAGCAGAAGCGGAGATAACTATGGCTACACCTTC. Protein sequence: CASRSGDNYGYTF.

The chain recombines TRBV23-1 with TRBJ1-1; possibly TRBD1 for D (5 bases). TRBV23-1 is noted as an ORF with a role that remains uncertain. The CDR3 consists of 15 residues. V lost 2 bases to trimming and J lost 0 bases, with 10 bases between them. The CDR3 spells CASSQTTGVNTEAFF. The CDR3 bases are TGCGCCAGCAGTCAAACCACAGGTGTGAACACTGAAGCTTTCTTT.

The gene calls are TRBV19 and TRBJ1-4; D is possibly TRBD1 (5 bases). This CDR3 comprises 14 residues. From germline, CDR1 is LNHDA and CDR2 SQIVND (reference sequence). Trimming shortened V by 4 bases and J by 7 bases, and 13 bases separated the two germline ends. This chain's CDR3 is CASSKGHLGEKLFF. The CDR3 nucleotides are TGTGCCAGTAGTAAAGGACATTTAGGTGAAAAACTGTTTTTT.

The chain uses TRBV11-2 and TRBJ2-7; possible D gene TRBD1, 5 bases. The CDR3 spans 14 residues. Germline V gene data show CDR1 as SGHAT and CDR2 as FQNNGV. Trimming took off 2 bases at V and 3 bases at J, with 11 bases between the two ends. Written as DNA, the CDR3 is TGTGCCAGCAGCTTAAATATCCAGGGCTACGAGCAGTACTTC. Amino acids: CASSLNIQGYEQYF.

The chain uses TRBV19 and TRBJ1-6, with 8 bases matching TRBD1. Germline assignment: CDR1 LNHDA and CDR2 SQIVND (reference sequence). This CDR3 is 15 amino acids long. The ends lost 6 bases at V and 8 bases at J; junction bases unmatched: 9. CDR3 sequence (DNA): TGTGCCAGTAGGGCACCCGGGACAGGCTATTCACCCCTCCACTTT. Encoded protein: CASRAPGTGYSPLHF.

The chain carries TRBV15 and TRBJ2-2, with 10 positions matching TRBD1. CDR3 length: 17 residues. V lost 2 bases to trimming and J lost 7 bases; unmatched junction nucleotides: 10. CDR1 LNHNV and CDR2 YYDKDF come from the germline V gene (reference sequence). The CDR3 is CATSRYPGQGRNGELFF. CDR3 DNA sequence: TGTGCCACCAGCAGATACCCGGGACAGGGGCGTAACGGGGAGCTGTTTTTT. The variable domain in full, with the rest retrieved from reference TRBV15 and TRBJ2-2, is DAMVIQNPRYQVTQFGKPVTLSCSQTLNHNVMYWYQQKSSQAPKLLFHYYDKDFNNEADTPDNFQSRRPNTSFCFLDIRSPGLGDTAMYLCATSRYPGQGRNGELFFGEGSRLTVL.

The gene calls are TRBV18 and TRBJ2-3; D unclear. Trimming stripped 3 bases from V and 2 bases from J, with 9 bases between. Germline V gene lookup returns CDR1 KGHSH and CDR2 LQKENI. There are 14 residues in the CDR3. The CDR3 DNA follows: TGTGCCAGCTCACCTTACAGTATCACAGATACGCAGTATTTT. Its protein is CASSPYSITDTQYF. Filled out from reference TRBV18 and TRBJ2-3, the complete variable domain reads NAGVMQNPRHLVRRRGQEARLRCSPMKGHSHVYWYRQLPEEGLKFMVYLQKENIIDESGMPKERFSAEFPKEGPSILRIQQVVRGDSAAYFCASSPYSITDTQYFGPGTRLTVL.

The rearrangement uses TRBV11-2 and TRBJ1-5, with D hard to call. V lost 3 bases and J lost 7, with 10 bases in between. The CDR3 is 13 amino acids. Germline lookup yields CDR1 SGHAT and CDR2 FQNNGV. The CDR3 DNA sequence: TGTGCCAGCAGCTTGAGCGAAAGACAGCCCCAGCATTTT. Residues: CASSLSERQPQHF. The full variable domain, with the rest looked up from reference TRBV11-2 and TRBJ1-5, is EAGVAQSPRYKIIEKRQSVAFWCNPISGHATLYWYQQILGQGPKLLIQFQNNGVVDDSQLPKDRFSAERLKGVDSTLKIQPAKLEDSAVYLCASSLSERQPQHFGDGTRLSIL.

The chain links TRBV18 to TRBJ1-2, with D tentatively TRBD1 (5 bases). Trimming removed 2 bases at V and 8 bases at J, with 9 bases between. Germline CDR1 KGHSH, CDR2 LQKENI. This CDR3 is built from 12 residues. The CDR3 loop reads CASSPGGEGYTF. The CDR3 DNA reads TGTGCCAGCTCACCAGGAGGGGAAGGCTACACCTTC.

The V and J genes are TRBV5-1 and TRBJ2-3, with 7 bases that match TRBD1. This CDR3 contains 14 residues. Germline V gene data show CDR1 as SGHRS and CDR2 as YFSETQ. V was clipped by 3 bases and J by 5 bases; unmatched bases: 6. The DNA of the CDR3 is TGCGCCAGCAGCTCAGGGACAGTAGGAGATACGCAGTATTTT. This encodes CASSSGTVGDTQYF. Complete variable domain (other parts from reference TRBV5-1 and TRBJ2-3): KAGVTQTPRYLIKTRGQQVTLSCSPISGHRSVSWYQQTPGQGLQFLFEYFSETQRNKGNFPGRFSGRQFSNSRSEMNVSTLELGDSALYLCASSSGTVGDTQYFGPGTRLTVL.

DNA for the CDR3: TGTGCCAGCAGGGAGACCGGACAGACACCTGCTTACGAGCAGTACTTC. Residues: CASRETGQTPAYEQYF. The chain employs TRBV7-2 and TRBJ2-7, with D tentatively TRBD1 (6 bases). The length of the CDR3 is 16 residues. Germline assignment: CDR1 SGHTA and CDR2 FQGNSA. V dropped 6 bases and J dropped 4 bases, with 22 bases sitting between them.

The chain couples TRBV2 to TRBJ2-7; D may be TRBD1 (6 bases). CDR1 is SNHLY, CDR2 FYNNEI, per germline. The germline V and J ends were trimmed by 2 bases and 5 bases, with 13 bases remaining between them. The CDR3 is 14 amino acids. CDR3: CASSELAGVNEQYF. The CDR3, as DNA: TGTGCCAGCAGTGAACTGGCAGGGGTTAACGAGCAGTACTTC.

J is TRBJ2-5 and V is TRBV4-1, with D possibly TRBD1 on 5 matching bases. V was cut by 1 base and J by 5 bases, with 17 bases left in between. The length of the CDR3 is 16 residues. Germline V gene sequence: CDR1 MGHRA, CDR2 YSYEKL. CDR3 sequence reads: CASSQVLRQGGETQYF. For the CDR3, the DNA is TGCGCCAGCAGCCAAGTTCTAAGGCAGGGTGGCGAGACCCAGTACTTC.